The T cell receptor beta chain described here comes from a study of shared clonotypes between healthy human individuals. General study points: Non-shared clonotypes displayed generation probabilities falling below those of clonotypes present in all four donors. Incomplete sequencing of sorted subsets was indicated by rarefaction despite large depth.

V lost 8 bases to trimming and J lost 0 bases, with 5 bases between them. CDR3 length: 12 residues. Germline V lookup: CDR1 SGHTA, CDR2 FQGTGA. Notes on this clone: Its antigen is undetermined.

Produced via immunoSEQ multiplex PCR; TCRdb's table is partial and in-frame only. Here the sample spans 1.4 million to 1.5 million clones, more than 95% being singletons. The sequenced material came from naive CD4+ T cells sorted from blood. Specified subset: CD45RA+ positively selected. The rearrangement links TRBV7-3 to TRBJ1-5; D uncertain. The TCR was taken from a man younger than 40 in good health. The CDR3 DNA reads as TGTGCCAGCGGGGATAGCAATCAGCCCCAGCATTTT. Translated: CASGDSNQPQHF.